This T cell receptor beta chain emerged from a study of control samples from healthy donors and cancer patients. V shed 6 bases, J shed 4 bases, and the junction held 10 bases outside the gene matches. Germline CDR1 is LNHDA and CDR2 is SQIVND (reference sequence). There are 17 residues in the CDR3. Sequencing used immunoSEQ multiplex PCR; TCRdb keeps in-frame clones, though not all of them. The data show around 100,000 clones, roughly 84% seen once. This clone was observed once. The specimen was blood. The chain is built from TRBV19 and TRBJ2-1, with 12 bases matching TRBD2. The origin of this receptor is a woman between 50 and 59 years old in good health. The CDR3 coding sequence is TGTGCCAGTAGCTGGACTAGCGGGAAGTTGGGATACAATGAGCAGTTCTTC. This codes for CASSWTSGKLGYNEQFF. Variable domain in full (rest from reference TRBV19 and TRBJ2-1): DGGITQSPKYLFRKEGQNVTLSCEQNLNHDAMYWYRQDPGQGLRLIYYSQIVNDFQKGDIAEGYSVSREKKESFPLTVTSAQKNPTAFYLCASSWTSGKLGYNEQFFGPGTRLTVL.